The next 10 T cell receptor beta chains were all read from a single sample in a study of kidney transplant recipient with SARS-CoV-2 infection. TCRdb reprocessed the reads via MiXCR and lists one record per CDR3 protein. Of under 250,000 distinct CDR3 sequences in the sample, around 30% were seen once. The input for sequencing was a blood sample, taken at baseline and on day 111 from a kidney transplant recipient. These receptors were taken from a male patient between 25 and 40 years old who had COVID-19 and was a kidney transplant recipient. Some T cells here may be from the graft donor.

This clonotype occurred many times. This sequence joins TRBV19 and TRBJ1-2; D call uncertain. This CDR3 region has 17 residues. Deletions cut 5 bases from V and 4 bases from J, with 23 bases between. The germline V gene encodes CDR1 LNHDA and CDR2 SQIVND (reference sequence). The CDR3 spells CASSCAQTNRKTYGYTF. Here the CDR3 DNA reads TGTGCCAGTAGTTGCGCACAGACAAATCGAAAGACCTATGGCTACACCTTC.

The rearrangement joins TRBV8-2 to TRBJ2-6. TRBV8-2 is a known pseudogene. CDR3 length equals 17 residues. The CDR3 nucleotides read TGTGCCAAGGTCTTAAGGATAACACAAAGTCGGGCCAACGTCCTGACTTTC. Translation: CAKVLRITQSRANVLTF.

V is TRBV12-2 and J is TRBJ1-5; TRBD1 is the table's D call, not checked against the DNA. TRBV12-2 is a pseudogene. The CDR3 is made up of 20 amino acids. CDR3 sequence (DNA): TGTGCAAGTCGCTTAGTCCTTGAGGGGGGGAATCCCGACGGCAATCAGCCCCAGCATTTT. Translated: CASRLVLEGGNPDGNQPQHF.

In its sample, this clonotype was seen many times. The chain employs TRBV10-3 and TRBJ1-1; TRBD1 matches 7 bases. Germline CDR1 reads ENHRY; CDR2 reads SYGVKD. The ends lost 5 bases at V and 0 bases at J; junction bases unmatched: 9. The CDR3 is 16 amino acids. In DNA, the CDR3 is TGTGCCATCAGTCCCCAGACAGGGAACATGAACACTGAAGCTTTCTTT. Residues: CAISPQTGNMNTEAFF.

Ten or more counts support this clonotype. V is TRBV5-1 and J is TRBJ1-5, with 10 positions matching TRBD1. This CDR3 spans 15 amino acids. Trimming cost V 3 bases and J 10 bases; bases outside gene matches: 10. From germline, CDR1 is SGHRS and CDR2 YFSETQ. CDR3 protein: CASSSGTGEGYPQHF. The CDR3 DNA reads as TGCGCCAGCAGCTCCGGGACAGGGGAGGGATATCCCCAGCATTTT.

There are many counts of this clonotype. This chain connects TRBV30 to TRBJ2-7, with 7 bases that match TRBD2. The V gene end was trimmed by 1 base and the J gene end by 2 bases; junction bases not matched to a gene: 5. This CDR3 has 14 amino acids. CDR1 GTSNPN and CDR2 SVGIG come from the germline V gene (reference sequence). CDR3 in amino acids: CAWSDWGGTYEQYF. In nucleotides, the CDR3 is TGTGCCTGGAGTGATTGGGGGGGAACCTACGAGCAGTACTTC.

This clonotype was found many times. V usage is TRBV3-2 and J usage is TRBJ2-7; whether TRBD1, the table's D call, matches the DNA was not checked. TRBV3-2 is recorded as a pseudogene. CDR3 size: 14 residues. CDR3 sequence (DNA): TGTGCCAGCAGCCAAACGGCCGGGAACTACGAGCAGTACTTC. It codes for CASSQTAGNYEQYF.

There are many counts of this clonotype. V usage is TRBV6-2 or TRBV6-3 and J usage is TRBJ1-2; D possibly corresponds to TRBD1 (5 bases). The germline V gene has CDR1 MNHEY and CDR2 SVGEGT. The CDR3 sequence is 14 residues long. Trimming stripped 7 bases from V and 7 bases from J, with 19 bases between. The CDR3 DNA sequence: TGTGCCAGCAACCTAAGGGGACGGGAGAGTGGCTACACCTTC. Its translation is CASNLRGRESGYTF.

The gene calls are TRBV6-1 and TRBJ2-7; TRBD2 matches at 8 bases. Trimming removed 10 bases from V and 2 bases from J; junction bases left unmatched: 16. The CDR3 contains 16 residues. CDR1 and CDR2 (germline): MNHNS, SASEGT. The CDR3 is CANTIGGGRDAYEQYF. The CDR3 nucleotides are TGTGCCAACACCATCGGGGGGGGGAGGGACGCCTACGAGCAGTACTTC.

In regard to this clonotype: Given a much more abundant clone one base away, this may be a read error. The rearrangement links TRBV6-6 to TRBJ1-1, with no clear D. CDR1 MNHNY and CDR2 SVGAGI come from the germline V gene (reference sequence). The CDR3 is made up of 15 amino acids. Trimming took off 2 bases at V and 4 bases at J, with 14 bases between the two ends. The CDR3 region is CASSYLGPVSTEAFF. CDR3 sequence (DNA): TGTGCCAGCAGTTACCTGGGCCCGGTGAGCACTGAAGCTTTCTTT.